What follows describes a single T cell receptor (beta chain). No antigen is known for it. This sample is drawn from a study of T cell responses to AZD1222 COVID-19 vaccine. Study outcomes and limitations: In a largely white British group with more females than males, clonal diversity was possibly underestimated. Repertoires were collected only later (after the peak T cell response had occurred). Baseline testing showed seropositivity in only six AZD1222 recipients.

With 5 bases clipped from V and 1 base from J, the junction kept 3 bases outside the gene matches. This CDR3 spans 15 amino acids. Germline assignment: CDR1 MDHEN and CDR2 SYDVKM. Clones were read by immunoSEQ multiplex PCR, and TCRdb kept only the in-frame ones, dropping some. Found here are roughly 170,000 clones, almost 90% of them singletons; the top ten hold less than 0.55%. This sequence was found in an adult in good health. The rearrangement uses TRBV28 and TRBJ1-5, with TRBD1 matching over 9 bases. The sample was peripheral blood, taken on day 0 of AZD1222 vaccination. This CDR3 is CASSRQGESNQPQHF. The CDR3 DNA reads TGTGCCAGCAGTCGACAGGGGGAAAGCAATCAGCCCCAGCATTTT.